This TCR beta chain was documented in a study of cytomegalovirus exposure and HLA in healthy donors. Study results and caveats: According to reports, the classifier identified cytomegalovirus status with high specificity and sensitivity. The CMV antigen specificity of three CMV-associated chains was confirmed through in vitro analysis.

As regards this clone: The antigen is undetermined.

The PCR employed 60 Vbeta primers together with 13 Jbeta primers. Assay: immunoSEQ multiplex PCR; the TCRdb copy retains only in-frame clones and omits some. Found here are about 180,000 clones, around 77% of them singletons; the top ten hold around 1.9%. The CDR3 contains 15 residues. The germline V gene has CDR1 SGDLS and CDR2 YYNGEE. Trimming cost V 0 bases and J 1 base, with 8 bases left between them. The origin of this receptor is a woman aged 25-40 years in good health and CMV-seronegative. The material sequenced was PBMCs. V gene TRBV9 combines with J gene TRBJ1-3; D not certain. CDR3 sequence: CASSVAAGSGNTIYF. The CDR3 nucleotides read TGTGCCAGCAGCGTAGCGGCAGGATCTGGAAACACCATATATTTT.